Given below is one T cell receptor (beta chain) in context. Per germline, CDR1 SGDLS and CDR2 YYNGEE. There are 16 residues in the CDR3. V lost 0 bases, J lost 2 bases, and 4 bases stayed unmatched. The data were obtained in a study of blood T cell repertoires in COVID-19. Study at large: The United States, Italy and Spain supplied acute and convalescent COVID-19 samples. T cells, B-cell-depleted T cells, or PBMCs supplied cDNA or gDNA.

Per the original methods: Amplified reference gene primers provided the basis for estimating nucleated cell counts. The data were produced by immunoSEQ multiplex PCR, yet TCRdb's version contains in-frame clones alone and is incomplete. The V and J calls and clone size were taken over from that table, and D and trimming were inferred from the DNA. The profile shows about 240,000 clones, roughly nine tenths of them singletons. Sample: peripheral blood. V usage is TRBV9 and J usage is TRBJ1-3; 8 nucleotides line up with TRBD1. This receptor was taken from a man aged 55-75 years who had recovered from COVID-19. CDR3: CASSVVDRGTGNTIYF. In nucleotides, the CDR3 is TGTGCCAGCAGCGTAGTCGACAGGGGTACTGGAAACACCATATATTTT. The variable domain in full, completed from reference TRBV9 and TRBJ1-3, reads DSGVTQTPKHLITATGQRVTLRCSPRSGDLSVYWYQQSLDQGLQFLIQYYNGEERAKGNILERFSAQQFPDLHSELNLSSLELGDSALYFCASSVVDRGTGNTIYFGEGSWLTVV.